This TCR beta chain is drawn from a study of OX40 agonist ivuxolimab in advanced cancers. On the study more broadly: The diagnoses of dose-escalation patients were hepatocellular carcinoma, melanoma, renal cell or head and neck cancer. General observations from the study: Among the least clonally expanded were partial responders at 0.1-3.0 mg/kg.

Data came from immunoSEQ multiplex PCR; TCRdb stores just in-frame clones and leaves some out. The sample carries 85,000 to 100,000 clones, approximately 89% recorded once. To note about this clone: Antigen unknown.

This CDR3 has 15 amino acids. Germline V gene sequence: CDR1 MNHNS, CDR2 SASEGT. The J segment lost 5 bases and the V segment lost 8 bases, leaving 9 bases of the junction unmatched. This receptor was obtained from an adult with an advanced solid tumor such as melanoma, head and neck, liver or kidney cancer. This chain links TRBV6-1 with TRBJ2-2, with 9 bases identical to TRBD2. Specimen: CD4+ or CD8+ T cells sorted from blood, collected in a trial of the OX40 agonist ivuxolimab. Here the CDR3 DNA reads TGTGCCAGCGGGGGGCTAGCGGGACGAACCGGGGAGCTGTTTTTT. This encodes CASGGLAGRTGELFF.